The following is a T cell receptor beta chain sequence with its context. Its antigen has not been determined. No much larger clone exists at a distance of one base, and base qualities are not known. This sample is part of a study of cytomegalovirus exposure and HLA in healthy donors (TCRdb year 2017). As for the study more broadly: An earlier analysis of about 560 of the donors reported over 250 Gb of sequence data and around 120 million unique TCR beta sequences obtained from about 179 million T cells. Roughly 300 gigabases of sequencing data and tens of millions of unique TCR sequences were included in an early release covering about 620 HLA-typed donors. The genetic ancestry cluster associated with self-reported Caucasian donors included 80% to 90% of the roughly 400 genotyped donors. The study aimed to test whether cataloging public T cell receptors could reveal signatures of past pathogen exposure. The study used immunosequencing to profile the T cell repertoires of approximately 630 subjects and linked those repertoires to cytomegalovirus serostatus. Besides the first cohort of roughly 700 subjects, a separate validation cohort made up of around 120 different subjects was used. To predict cytomegalovirus infection status, the study brought together high-throughput TCR immunosequencing, statistical association of individual TCRs with disease status, and machine learning. A later analysis re-analyzed previously published TCR beta repertoires from several hundred donors and added high-resolution HLA genotyping to study TCR occurrence patterns. The later analysis used no new phenotypic data to find candidate immune exposures, relying instead on TCR beta sequences and their occurrence across donors. To decide whether each TCR beta V gene segment behaved as functional or pseudogenic, an earlier analysis of nearly 600 of the donors relied on high-throughput TCR beta sequencing. Donor age, sex, ethnicity and CMV serostatus were collected together with the repertoire data. A later genetic analysis took genome-wide SNP genotypes for about three fifths of the 666 donors and used that subset as a discovery cohort. All discovery cohort repertoires had been generated on a single sequencing platform. HLA typing covered class I and class II loci at four-digit resolution. Typing coverage varied by locus: roughly 629-640 donors for A, B, C, DRB1 and DQB1; approximately 500 for DQA1; about 570 for DPA1; more than 450 for DPB1. Several DR-DQ haplotypes were treated as single units for association and clustering because of strong linkage in the cohort. Across some 400 genotyped donors of the cohort, an average of about 240,000 unique TCR beta nucleotide sequences per donor were sequenced, and roughly a sixth of those sequences were non-productive.

Libraries came from the immunoSEQ multiplex PCR assay. For the multiplex PCR, a mixture combining 60 forward primers for TCR Vbeta segments and 13 reverse primers for TCR Jbeta segments was used. Amplification of the CDR3 region of rearranged TCR beta genes was performed with a multiplex PCR assay on genomic DNA. The amplified TCR beta libraries were sequenced on the Illumina HiSeq System as 87-base-pair reads. The authors' analysis ran thus. In a later analysis, about 80 million unique TCR beta chains were counted across the 650 to 750 repertoires, and around 10 million of these chains were shared by at least two donors. Raw reads were error-corrected and collapsed into unique sequences by a nearest-neighbor algorithm in which closely related sequences were merged to remove PCR and sequencing errors. CDR3 sequences were aligned to IMGT reference sequences to assign V, D and J gene segments. For a sequence to be retained, a match of at least six nucleotides to both a V gene segment and a J gene segment was required. Rearrangements were classified as productive when the CDR3 lacked stop codons and remained in frame with V and J, and all other rearrangements were classified as non-productive. Following IMGT convention, CDR3 was defined as the stretch from the second conserved V-encoded cysteine to the conserved J-encoded phenylalanine. The earlier analysis of a few hundred of the donors excluded any sequence lacking an unambiguous match to a single V gene segment. An earlier analysis of 587 of the donors called V segments functional above 56.7% productive rearrangements and segregating when the between-donor standard deviation exceeded 5%. A statistical classification framework was built to diagnose cytomegalovirus status from the catalog of TCR beta chain sequences. In a later analysis, V and J genes were assigned by comparing TCR nucleotide sequences against IMGT/GENE-DB human TR gene sequences. The TCRdist pipeline was used in a later analysis to assign CDR3 sequences and most-parsimonious VDJ recombination scenarios. In a later analysis, every TCR beta chain was defined by the combination of its CDR3 amino acid sequence and its V-gene family, and reads without a unique V-gene family were dropped. In a later analysis, 500 to 650 highly shared, low-generation-probability nucleotide sequences were removed to address suspected cross-contamination and a sequencing artifact. For each public chain, a later analysis derived a clonal expansion index from normalized ranks of inferred template counts within each repertoire. In a later analysis, generation probabilities were computed using a VDJ recombination model fitted to out-of-frame rearrangements, and the results were checked against IGoR. Hypergeometric tests were used in a later analysis to score TCR-TCR, TCR-HLA and TCR-CMV co-occurrence, with a repertoire-size bias correction applied to the TCR pairs. To estimate false discovery rates, a later analysis permuted the HLA or CMV assignments 20 times. In a later analysis, co-occurring TCRs were grouped using DBSCAN, with TCRdist sequence similarity added in when clustering inside HLA-allele-positive subsets. Repertoires with fewer than 30,000 or more than 120,000 public chains were left out of co-occurrence clustering, as were roughly five repertoires with anomalous nucleotide sharing. TCRdb holds this immuneACCESS table with in-frame rearrangements only. Some clones are missing; in checked studies, unresolved V genes explain under half, and the rest has no known cause. V and J calls and clone size follow that table, whereas D and trimming were derived from the DNA. This sample comprises 95,000 to 150,000 clones, approximately 80% of them detected only once. The ten largest make up over 10% of the sample.

General conclusions and limits of the study: A later analysis found that HLA-associated TCR beta chains were more clonally expanded and had lower generation probabilities than equally common non-associated chains. Specific HLA alleles were associated with 15,000 to 20,000 TCR beta sequences at a false discovery rate of 0.05 in a later analysis. Most TCR sequences were seen in very few donors, while some public TCRs were found in many individuals. In a later analysis, most CMV-associated TCR beta chains were found to appear HLA-restricted, with HLA associations seemingly driven largely by CMV exposure. Sequencing depth was assumed to be roughly uniform across donors in the presence/absence analyses, though that assumption may not hold. About 17 rarely observed V segments, including chromosome 9 orphons, were excluded from the earlier analysis of a few hundred of the donors because counts were too low. When HLA alleles, especially DR and DQ, strongly co-occurred, TCR associations were difficult to assign to individual alleles. Correlated functional status among segregating V segments might be attributable to linkage disequilibrium, but an unknown experimental factor could not be ruled out. A cluster of highly shared sequence variants was judged likely to be a technical artifact of the sequencing pipeline. According to the authors, the approach could potentially be generalized to other disease states and immunological phenotypes. In this cohort, only TCR beta chains were sequenced, and detectable features were limited by the absence of alpha or paired-chain data. A later genetic analysis associated a missense DCLRE1C variant with V-gene and J-gene trimming of TCR beta chains, and an independent cohort replicated the association. Several of the top co-occurrence clusters appeared to be linked to parvovirus B19, influenza, CMV and Epstein-Barr virus, according to a later analysis. A later analysis found that TCR association rates varied across HLA loci, with DRB1 alleles showing the most associated TCRs and HLA-C alleles the fewest. A further reported finding was that TCR beta sequences accurately predicted the HLA-A and HLA-B alleles for most subjects in the first cohort. In a later genetic analysis, fewer N-insertions in productive TCRs were reported among donors in an Asian-associated ancestry cluster than the approximately 670-donor mean. The study gave a list of 150 to 200 TCR beta chains associated with cytomegalovirus. The classifier was reported to diagnose cytomegalovirus status with high specificity and sensitivity in both the original and validation cohorts. Some IMGT-functional V segments, including TRBV6-2 and TRBV6-3, could not be distinguished by the 87-base-pair reads and were therefore excluded. In vitro tests confirmed that three of the cytomegalovirus-associated TCR beta chains recognize cytomegalovirus antigens. In an earlier analysis of roughly 500 of the donors, most TCR beta V segments appeared in productive rearrangements about 87% or about 30% of the time, broadly matching IMGT annotations. CMV serostatus was the only immune exposure information available for the cohort. HLA typing was unavailable for some donors at each locus, so association tests used only the typed subset.

Counted from cysteine to phenylalanine, this CDR3 has 13 amino acids. The retained sequence is limited to the CDR3, 39 bases, with the frame set at the first base. From the germline V gene, CDR1 is KGHSH and CDR2 is LQKENI. Unmatched junction bases come to 5, with V trimmed by 8 bases and J by 5 bases. The cohort was made up of about 670 healthy bone marrow donors. At the time of sampling, all cohort members were nominally healthy, though unrecorded immune exposures were likely present. The donor was CMV seropositive and was included in the group of some 290 seropositive cohort members. A peripheral blood sample was collected from each donor, and TCR beta sequencing was performed on peripheral blood mononuclear cells. Genomic DNA was extracted from the blood cell samples with the Qiagen DNeasy Blood Extraction Kit.

The TCR comes from a middle-aged woman in good health and CMV-seropositive. Input material: PBMCs. This chain is built from TRBV18 and TRBJ2-3, and 9 bases in between align with TRBD2. The CDR3 reads CASQAGGVDTQYF. The sequenced DNA: TGTGCCAGCCAAGCGGGAGGAGTAGATACGCAGTATTTT.